These T cell receptor beta chains were read from a single sample in a study of blood T cell repertoires in COVID-19. Profiling relied on immunoSEQ multiplex PCR, and the TCRdb table lists in-frame clones only, not all of them. Here the sample spans 110,000 to 150,000 clones, 86% being singletons. Sequenced material: PBMCs or T cells enriched from blood (not recorded which). The receptors originated from a man between 50 and 59 years old who had recovered from COVID-19. Each CDR3 is given with its conserved first and last residue. D genes are given only for firm matches. The size of a clone is reported for some rows only, either as once, few or many, or as a class for expanded clones.

D: .
size: .
J: TRBJ1-5
V: TRBV18
DNA: TGTGCCAGCAAAGGGGTGGGGAGCAATCAGCCCCAGCATTTT
CDR3: CASKGVGSNQPQHF

D: .
size: .
J: TRBJ1-5
V: TRBV19
DNA: TGTGCCAGTAGTACTCAGGTTCGCAATCAGCCCCAGCATTTT
CDR3: CASSTQVRNQPQHF

D: .
size: .
J: TRBJ2-7
V: TRBV28
DNA: TGTGCCAGCAGCCCCCGCCCCCTCCAGGTCGAGCAGTACTTC
CDR3: CASSPRPLQVEQYF

D: TRBD1
size: .
J: TRBJ2-3
V: TRBV7-3
DNA: TGTGCCAGCAGCTTAACGGTTTCGTTGCTTTCCGGGACAGGGGGCGATTTGAGCACAGATACGCAGTATTTT
CDR3: CASSLTVSLLSGTGGDLSTDTQYF

D: TRBD1
size: .
J: TRBJ1-4
V: TRBV30
DNA: TGCGGGATAGGGACAGGATTTGCAACTAATGAAAAACTGTTTTTT
CDR3: CGIGTGFATNEKLFF

D: TRBD1
size: .
J: TRBJ1-2
V: TRBV28
DNA: TGTGCCAGCAGACCAGCCGGGACAGGGTTCTATGGCTACACCTTC
CDR3: CASRPAGTGFYGYTF

D: .
size: .
J: TRBJ2-4
V: TRBV9
DNA: TGTGCCAGCAGCCCAGAAGGAGGGGTAGCCAAAAACATTCAGTACTTC
CDR3: CASSPEGGVAKNIQYF

D: .
size: once
J: TRBJ2-3
V: TRBV5-1
DNA: TGCGCCAGCATCCCCGACGGAGGTAGCACAGATACGCAGTATTTT
CDR3: CASIPDGGSTDTQYF

D: .
size: .
J: TRBJ2-3
V: TRBV19
DNA: TGTGCCAGTACAGGGTCCCCCTCCACAGATACGCAGTATTTT
CDR3: CASTGSPSTDTQYF

D: TRBD2
size: .
J: TRBJ2-1
V: TRBV9
DNA: TGTGCCAGCAGCGTAGTCGGTAGCGGGGGCCTATACAATGAGCAGTTCTTC
CDR3: CASSVVGSGGLYNEQFF

D: TRBD2
size: .
J: TRBJ2-3
V: TRBV7-2
DNA: TGTGCCAGCAGCTTCCCGGGACTAGCCACAGATACGCAGTATTTT
CDR3: CASSFPGLATDTQYF

D: TRBD1
size: .
J: TRBJ1-4
V: TRBV5-6
DNA: TGTGCCAGCAGCTTCCCAGGGGGGGAAAAACTGTTTTTT
CDR3: CASSFPGGEKLFF

D: TRBD1
size: once
J: TRBJ1-1
V: TRBV3-1/TRBV3-2
DNA: TGTGCCAGCAGCCACATACCTACAGGGGGCAACAGCGAAGCTTTCTTT
CDR3: CASSHIPTGGNSEAFF

D: TRBD1
size: .
J: TRBJ2-3
V: TRBV24-1
DNA: TGTGCCACCAGTAGAGGCGGGACAGGGGCGATAGATACGCAGTATTTT
CDR3: CATSRGGTGAIDTQYF

D: .
size: .
J: TRBJ2-1
V: TRBV5-5
DNA: TGTGCCAGCAGCTTGGAACTGAGAGGCAATGAGCAGTTCTTC
CDR3: CASSLELRGNEQFF

D: .
size: .
J: TRBJ2-5
V: TRBV27
DNA: TGTGCCAGCAGTTTAGCGGGGAGCCAAGAGACCCAGTACTTC
CDR3: CASSLAGSQETQYF

D: .
size: .
J: TRBJ1-4
V: TRBV5-4
DNA: TGTGCCAGCAGCCGCGGGGAGGGAATAACTAATGAAAAACTGTTTTTT
CDR3: CASSRGEGITNEKLFF

D: TRBD2
size: .
J: TRBJ2-1
V: TRBV9
DNA: TGTGCCAGCAGCGCCCCTCGGACTAGCGGGAGGACACCTCACTACAATGAGCAGTTCTTC
CDR3: CASSAPRTSGRTPHYNEQFF

D: TRBD2
size: .
J: TRBJ2-1
V: TRBV11-1
DNA: TGTGCCAGCAGTACTAGCGGGGCCTACAATGAGCAGTTCTTC
CDR3: CASSTSGAYNEQFF

D: .
size: .
J: TRBJ2-5
V: TRBV27
DNA: TGTGCCAGCCAGAAGCAGGGGAAAGAGACCCAGTACTTC
CDR3: CASQKQGKETQYF

D: TRBD1
size: .
J: TRBJ2-7
V: TRBV28
DNA: TGTGCCAGCAGTTTACTCAGGGGGCTCTACGAGCAGTACTTC
CDR3: CASSLLRGLYEQYF